The 31 T cell receptor beta chains presented below share a single source sample, sequenced in a study of blood T cell repertoires in COVID-19. Generated by immunoSEQ multiplex PCR, the TCRdb table keeps only in-frame clones and is missing some. The sample includes around 180,000 clones, around 90% of them seen just once. Sequences were obtained from peripheral blood. The receptor source for this set is a man aged 55-75 years with acute or convalescent COVID-19.

The CDR3 DNA reads TGCGCCAGCAGCCCACAACCAGGCATCCGCTATGGCTACACCTTC. The encoded protein is CASSPQPGIRYGYTF. The V gene is TRBV5-1, the J gene TRBJ1-2; no clear D gene. The CDR3 is 15 amino acids. V was clipped by 4 bases and J by 4 bases, with 17 bases between them. In germline, CDR1 is SGHRS, CDR2 YFSETQ.

This chain uses TRBV25-1 with TRBJ2-1; 12 positions match TRBD2. J gave up 5 bases and V 6 bases, and 5 bases lay outside the gene matches. The CDR3 contains 15 residues. The germline V gene encodes CDR1 MGHDK and CDR2 SYGVNS. Here the CDR3 reads CASSSSGRANNEQFF. The CDR3 nucleotides read TGTGCCAGCAGCTCTAGCGGGAGGGCCAACAATGAGCAGTTCTTC.

The rearrangement links TRBV6-5 to TRBJ1-6; tentative D call: TRBD1 (5 bases). CDR1 MNHEY and CDR2 SVGAGI come from the germline V gene. V lost 7 bases to trimming and J lost 8 bases, with 9 bases between them. This CDR3 is 12 amino acids long. The CDR3, as DNA: TGTGCCAGCACCGTAGGGGATTCACCCCTCCACTTT. This codes for CASTVGDSPLHF.

This CDR3 is CATSVGGAANVLTF. The CDR3 DNA reads as TGTGCCACCAGCGTGGGGGGTGCGGCCAACGTCCTGACTTTC. The V call is TRBV15, the J call TRBJ2-6, with a tentative D call TRBD2 (6 bases). Germline CDR1 LNHNV, CDR2 YYDKDF (reference sequence). The length of the CDR3 is 14 residues. V was cut by 5 bases and J by 6 bases, with 11 bases left in between.

The chain employs TRBV2 and TRBJ1-4; 7 nucleotides agree with TRBD1. Germline assignment: CDR1 SNHLY and CDR2 FYNNEI. After removal of 7 bases from V and 7 bases from J, the junction contained 9 bases not matched to a gene. The CDR3 loop spans 14 amino acids. The CDR3 DNA reads as TGTGCCAGCACCGAGACAGGGTTGAGTGAAAAACTGTTTTTT. Translating it yields CASTETGLSEKLFF.

The V gene is TRBV5-1, the J gene TRBJ1-4; TRBD1 matches 7 bases. The J segment lost 5 bases and the V segment lost 1 base, leaving 11 bases of the junction unmatched. This CDR3 region has 17 residues. Looked up from germline, CDR1 is SGHRS and CDR2 is YFSETQ. The chain's CDR3 is CASSLNSMGTVNEKLFF. Written as DNA, the CDR3 is TGCGCCAGCAGCTTGAATAGTATGGGGACAGTAAATGAAAAACTGTTTTTT. Looking up the rest from reference TRBV5-1 and TRBJ1-4 gives the full variable domain: KAGVTQTPRYLIKTRGQQVTLSCSPISGHRSVSWYQQTPGQGLQFLFEYFSETQRNKGNFPGRFSGRQFSNSRSEMNVSTLELGDSALYLCASSLNSMGTVNEKLFFGSGTQLSVL.

DNA of the CDR3: TGTGCCAGCAGCTTAACGGGAACGACAGGGGGGAACTATGGCTACACCTTC. Translating it yields CASSLTGTTGGNYGYTF. J is TRBJ1-2 and V is TRBV7-3; TRBD1 agrees at 9 bases. Germline trimming cut 0 bases from V and 2 bases from J; bases unmatched to any gene: 7. The V gene's germline CDR1 is SGHTA and CDR2 FQGTGA. The CDR3 is 17 residues long.

The rearrangement joins TRBV5-1 to TRBJ1-1; 12 bases line up with TRBD1. V dropped 0 bases and J dropped 7; count of bases not matched to a gene: 7. The CDR3 consists of 16 residues. Germline V gives CDR1 SGHRS, CDR2 YFSETQ. CDR3 sequence reads: CASSLGGQGAGFEAFF. The CDR3 DNA is TGCGCCAGCAGCTTGGGGGGACAGGGGGCCGGGTTTGAAGCTTTCTTT.

The V call is TRBV3-1 (or the pseudogene TRBV3-2), the J call TRBJ1-1; D is perhaps TRBD1 (5 bases). The CDR3 totals 16 residues. Trimming took off 3 bases at V and 4 bases at J, with 18 bases between the two ends. Germline V gene lookup returns CDR1 LGHDT and CDR2 YNNKEL (reference sequence). The chain's CDR3 is CASSHLGASLGTEAFF. The CDR3 region has the DNA TGTGCCAGCAGCCACCTAGGGGCCTCCTTAGGCACTGAAGCTTTCTTT.

The chain is built from TRBV7-3 and TRBJ2-2; perhaps D is TRBD1 or TRBD2 (5 bases each). Trimming shortened V by 4 bases and J by 1 base, and 10 bases separated the two germline ends. Germline V lookup: CDR1 SGHTA, CDR2 FQGTGA. CDR3 length: 15 amino acids. For the CDR3, the DNA is TGTGCCAGCAGCTCAACTAGGGGGAACACCGGGGAGCTGTTTTTT. Residues: CASSSTRGNTGELFF.

The rearrangement uses TRBV15 and TRBJ2-6; 7 positions agree with TRBD2. The V segment lost 0 bases and the J segment 3 bases; nucleotides outside the gene matches: 8. Germline lookup yields CDR1 LNHNV and CDR2 YYDKDF (reference sequence). There are 18 residues in the CDR3. The CDR3 sequence is CATSREGSSGRGANVLTF. CDR3 nucleotides: TGTGCCACCAGCAGAGAAGGGTCTAGCGGCCGTGGGGCCAACGTCCTGACTTTC.

The genes are TRBV24-1 and TRBJ1-2, with 7 bases matching TRBD1. CDR3 length: 13 amino acids. V shed 9 bases, J shed 6 bases, and the junction held 9 bases outside the gene matches. Germline V CDR1 and CDR2: KGHDR, SFDVKD. The CDR3 coding sequence is TGTGCCACCCAGGGGGGCTTTAGTGATGGCTACACCTTC. It encodes CATQGGFSDGYTF.

This chain links TRBV18 with TRBJ1-4; tentatively, D is TRBD1 (6 bases). The CDR3 contains 15 residues. V gave up 6 bases and J gave up 2 bases, with 13 bases separating them. The germline gives CDR1 KGHSH, CDR2 LQKENI. The DNA for the CDR3 is TGTGCCAGCTCGCCGAACAGGGTTACTAATGAAAAACTGTTTTTT. It is translated as CASSPNRVTNEKLFF.

The genes are TRBV5-4 and TRBJ2-7, with TRBD2 as a possible D gene (6 bases). Germline V gene sequence: CDR1 SGHNT, CDR2 YYREEE (reference sequence). There are 12 residues in the CDR3. Trimming stripped 4 bases from V and 3 bases from J, with 8 bases between. The CDR3 loop reads CASSRGYYEQYF. The CDR3 DNA is TGTGCCAGCAGCCGGGGGTACTACGAGCAGTACTTC.

The chain carries TRBV5-1 and TRBJ1-1; no definite D call. V was shortened by 7 bases and J by 4 bases, with 11 bases between the two germline ends. This CDR3 comprises 12 residues. Germline CDR1 is SGHRS and CDR2 is YFSETQ. The CDR3 loop is CASSTAGTEAFF. As DNA, the CDR3 is TGCGCCAGCTCGACTGCTGGCACTGAAGCTTTCTTT. The whole variable domain, remainder taken from reference TRBV5-1 and TRBJ1-1, is KAGVTQTPRYLIKTRGQQVTLSCSPISGHRSVSWYQQTPGQGLQFLFEYFSETQRNKGNFPGRFSGRQFSNSRSEMNVSTLELGDSALYLCASSTAGTEAFFGQGTRLTVV.

V gene TRBV6-2 or TRBV6-3 combines with J gene TRBJ1-2, with D perhaps TRBD1 (6 bases). CDR1 is MNHEY and CDR2 is SVGEGT in the germline V gene. The V and J ends lost 2 bases and 3 bases respectively, with 22 bases between them. The CDR3 spans 18 residues. In DNA form, the CDR3 reads TGTGCCAGCAGTTACCAAAACTCCGCAGGGGTGACGGACTATGGCTACACCTTC. Protein sequence: CASSYQNSAGVTDYGYTF.

The chain joins TRBV30 to TRBJ1-6; D may be TRBD1 (6 bases). Germline CDR1 and CDR2: GTSNPN and SVGIG (reference sequence). This CDR3 is 16 amino acids long. Trimming removed 0 bases from V and 7 bases from J, with 16 bases in between. The CDR3 DNA sequence: TGTGCCTGGAGTGTACGGTCTGTCCAGGGGAATTCACCCCTCCACTTT. This translates into CAWSVRSVQGNSPLHF.

The V call is TRBV24-1, the J call TRBJ1-2, with D possibly being TRBD1 (6 bases). Between the trimmed V and J ends, which lost 4 bases and 4 bases, there was a span of 12 bases. The CDR3 runs to 14 residues. Germline CDR1 and CDR2: KGHDR and SFDVKD. The CDR3 coding sequence is TGTGCCACCAGTGACCGCGACAGGATCTATGGCTACACCTTC. Protein product: CATSDRDRIYGYTF.

The rearrangement uses TRBV5-8 and TRBJ2-7; D ambiguous. The CDR3 runs 14 residues. Germline assignment: CDR1 SGHTS and CDR2 YDEGEE. Trimming cost V 0 bases and J 3 bases, with 10 bases left between them. The CDR3 DNA reads as TGTGCCAGCAGCTTGGGAGGTGTCGGCTACGAGCAGTACGTC. Translation gives CASSLGGVGYEQYV.

V gene TRBV3-1 (or the pseudogene TRBV3-2) combines with J gene TRBJ1-6, with D maybe TRBD1 (5 bases). The CDR3 loop spans 14 amino acids. V lost 0 bases to trimming and J lost 9 bases, with 9 bases between them. Germline V gene lookup returns CDR1 LGHDT and CDR2 YNNKEL (reference sequence). The CDR3 sequence: CASSQERGGSPLHF. The CDR3 region has the DNA TGTGCCAGCAGCCAAGAAAGGGGTGGTTCACCCCTCCACTTT.

J is TRBJ1-6 and V is TRBV5-1, with 7 bases matching TRBD1. From germline, CDR1 is SGHRS and CDR2 YFSETQ. This CDR3 is built from 15 residues. Unmatched junction bases numbered 3, after V lost 2 bases and J lost 4 bases. In nucleotides, the CDR3 is TGCGCCAGCAGCTTACGGGACAGTTATAATTCACCCCTCCACTTT. Protein: CASSLRDSYNSPLHF.

The chain links TRBV5-4 to TRBJ2-3, with D hard to call. Germline loops: CDR1 SGHNT, CDR2 YYREEE (reference sequence). This CDR3 is built from 13 residues. Between the trimmed V and J ends, which lost 0 bases and 4 bases, there was a span of 6 bases. CDR3 coding DNA: TGTGCCAGCAGCTTGGCCCCCTCAGATACGCAGTATTTT. As protein: CASSLAPSDTQYF.

The rearrangement joins TRBV11-3 to TRBJ2-1; 8 bases align to TRBD2. The CDR3 spans 14 residues. V lost 2 bases and J lost 6; bases outside the gene matches: 3. CDR1 and CDR2 from the germline V gene are SGHNT and YENEEA. The CDR3 loop is CASSLMAGGNEQFF. The CDR3 DNA reads as TGTGCCAGCAGCTTAATGGCGGGAGGCAATGAGCAGTTCTTC.

The CDR3 DNA reads TGTGCCAGCAGTTCCGGCTCTAACTCGGGGAATGAGCAGTTCTTC. It yields the protein CASSSGSNSGNEQFF. The genes are TRBV27 and TRBJ2-1, with D perhaps TRBD2 (5 bases). The germline V gene has CDR1 MNHEY and CDR2 SMNVEV (reference sequence). The V and J ends lost 4 bases and 7 bases respectively, with 17 bases between them. This CDR3 contains 15 residues.

V usage is TRBV30 and J usage is TRBJ1-3; D call uncertain. Germline-derived CDR1 and CDR2 are GTSNPN and SVGIG (reference sequence). V lost 0 bases and J lost 0, with 9 bases in between. The CDR3 totals 15 residues. The CDR3 DNA sequence: TGTGCCTGGAGTGTACCTGGCAGCTCTGGAAACACCATATATTTT. Protein: CAWSVPGSSGNTIYF.

This clone was detected only a few times. The rearrangement uses TRBV19 and TRBJ1-5; D perhaps matches TRBD1 (6 bases). V gave up 3 bases and J gave up 7 bases, with 13 bases separating them. Germline values: CDR1 LNHDA, CDR2 SQIVND (reference sequence). This CDR3 spans 14 amino acids. This chain's CDR3 is CASSISQGYQPQHF. In DNA form, the CDR3 reads TGTGCCAGTAGTATCAGTCAGGGGTACCAGCCCCAGCATTTT.

This chain connects TRBV30 to TRBJ2-5; a possible D gene is TRBD2 (6 bases). The CDR3 consists of 15 residues. Germline-derived CDR1 and CDR2 are GTSNPN and SVGIG (reference sequence). Trimming took 2 bases from V and 2 from J, leaving 15 bases between them. The CDR3 is CAWSPKTSGQETQYF. The CDR3 DNA sequence: TGTGCCTGGAGTCCTAAAACCAGCGGGCAAGAGACCCAGTACTTC.

CDR3 sequence (DNA): TGTGCCAGTAGTGAACAGGGTACCAAAAACATTCAGTACTTC. This codes for CASSEQGTKNIQYF. This rearrangement joins TRBV19 to TRBJ2-4; a possible D gene is TRBD1 (6 bases). V shed 5 bases and J shed 2 bases, with 10 bases lying between them. The CDR3 extends over 14 amino acids. Germline lookup yields CDR1 LNHDA and CDR2 SQIVND (reference sequence).

This rearrangement joins TRBV29-1 to TRBJ1-1; D is unclear. The V gene's germline CDR1 is SQVTM and CDR2 ANQGSEA. The CDR3 is 13 residues long. V shed 0 bases and J shed 0 bases, with 5 bases lying between them. CDR3 in amino acids: CSVEDTVNTEAFF. In DNA form, the CDR3 reads TGCAGCGTTGAAGACACAGTGAACACTGAAGCTTTCTTT.

The V and J genes are TRBV30 and TRBJ1-1; the D gene is possibly TRBD1 (6 bases). The CDR3 spans 14 residues. The germline CDR1 and CDR2 sequences are GTSNPN and SVGIG (reference sequence). Trimming removed 3 bases from V and 0 bases from J, with 11 bases in between. The CDR3 here is CAWSRQVMNTEAFF. The CDR3 bases are TGTGCCTGGAGCCGACAGGTCATGAACACTGAAGCTTTCTTT.

The table lists this clone with a count of one. The chain combines TRBV24-1 with TRBJ2-1; TRBD1 aligns across 10 bases. CDR3 length: 16 residues. Germline values: CDR1 KGHDR, CDR2 SFDVKD. V shed 4 bases, J shed 4 bases, and the junction held 6 bases outside the gene matches. DNA for the CDR3: TGTGCCACCAGTGACGCCGGGACAGGGGTTTACAATGAGCAGTTCTTC. Residues: CATSDAGTGVYNEQFF.